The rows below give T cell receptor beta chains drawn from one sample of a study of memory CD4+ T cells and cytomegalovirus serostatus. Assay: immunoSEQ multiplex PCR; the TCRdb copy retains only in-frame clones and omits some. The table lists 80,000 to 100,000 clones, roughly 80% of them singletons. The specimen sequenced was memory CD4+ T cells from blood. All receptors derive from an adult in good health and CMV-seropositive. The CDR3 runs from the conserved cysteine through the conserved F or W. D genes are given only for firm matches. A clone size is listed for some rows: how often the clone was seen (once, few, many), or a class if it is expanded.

CDR3aa: CASSSGWGETLHF; CDR3nt: TGTGCCAGCAGCTCGGGATGGGGTGAGACCCTCCACTTT; abundance: .; v_gene: TRBV5-6; j_gene: TRBJ1-6; d_gene: .
CDR3aa: CASSPQTIMTLFNQPQHF; CDR3nt: TGTGCCAGCAGTCCCCAAACTATAATGACACTTTTTAATCAGCCCCAGCATTTT; abundance: .; v_gene: TRBV28; j_gene: TRBJ1-5; d_gene: .
CDR3aa: CASSLKAGGTGANVLTF; CDR3nt: TGTGCCAGCAGCTTAAAGGCGGGAGGGACTGGGGCCAACGTCCTGACTTTC; abundance: .; v_gene: TRBV7-3; j_gene: TRBJ2-6; d_gene: TRBD2
CDR3aa: CASSGDGNQPQHF; CDR3nt: TGTGCCAGCAGTGGGGATGGCAATCAGCCCCAGCATTTT; abundance: few; v_gene: TRBV7-8; j_gene: TRBJ1-5; d_gene: .
CDR3aa: CASSLVGGGTEAFF; CDR3nt: TGCGCCAGCAGCTTGGTCGGGGGGGGCACTGAAGCTTTCTTT; abundance: .; v_gene: TRBV5-1; j_gene: TRBJ1-1; d_gene: .
CDR3aa: CASSSTDRSYEQYF; CDR3nt: TGTGCCAGTAGTTCGACGGACAGGAGCTACGAGCAGTACTTC; abundance: .; v_gene: TRBV19; j_gene: TRBJ2-7; d_gene: TRBD1
CDR3aa: CASQAGGNQPQHF; CDR3nt: TGTGCCAGCCAAGCTGGCGGCAATCAGCCCCAGCATTTT; abundance: .; v_gene: TRBV25-1; j_gene: TRBJ1-5; d_gene: .
CDR3aa: CASSAMGRGVYITEAFF; CDR3nt: TGTGCCAGCAGCGCGATGGGCAGGGGAGTTTATATCACTGAAGCTTTCTTT; abundance: many; v_gene: TRBV9; j_gene: TRBJ1-1; d_gene: .
CDR3aa: CASSLPWTGYNEQFF; CDR3nt: TGTGCCAGCAGCTTACCCTGGACAGGCTACAATGAGCAGTTCTTC; abundance: .; v_gene: TRBV7-2; j_gene: TRBJ2-1; d_gene: TRBD1
CDR3aa: CASSTDVNTEAFF; CDR3nt: TGTGCCAGCTCAACGGACGTGAACACTGAAGCTTTCTTT; abundance: once; v_gene: TRBV18; j_gene: TRBJ1-1; d_gene: .
CDR3aa: CASSLKASLAWPQHF; CDR3nt: TGTGCCAGCAGCTTGAAGGCCAGCCTAGCTTGGCCCCAGCATTTT; abundance: once; v_gene: TRBV5-8; j_gene: TRBJ1-5; d_gene: .
CDR3aa: CASSTRTSGSSYNEQFF; CDR3nt: TGCGCCAGCAGCACACGGACTAGCGGGAGCTCCTACAATGAGCAGTTCTTC; abundance: once; v_gene: TRBV4-3; j_gene: TRBJ2-1; d_gene: TRBD2
CDR3aa: CASSEASGPTEAFF; CDR3nt: TGTGCCAGCAGTGAAGCGTCAGGACCCACTGAAGCTTTCTTT; abundance: .; v_gene: TRBV6-1; j_gene: TRBJ1-1; d_gene: .
CDR3aa: CAWSLTDSYGQYF; CDR3nt: TGTGCCTGGAGTCTGACGGATTCCTACGGGCAGTACTTC; abundance: .; v_gene: TRBV30; j_gene: TRBJ2-7; d_gene: .
CDR3aa: CAISEEGGGYTF; CDR3nt: TGTGCCATCAGTGAGGAAGGGGGTGGCTACACCTTC; abundance: .; v_gene: TRBV10-3; j_gene: TRBJ1-2; d_gene: .
CDR3aa: CASSEFRPGGEKLFF; CDR3nt: TGTGCCAGCAGTGAATTTCGCCCCGGTGGGGAAAAACTGTTTTTT; abundance: .; v_gene: TRBV25-1; j_gene: TRBJ1-4; d_gene: .
CDR3aa: CASSLGTGILSYEQYF; CDR3nt: TGTGCCAGCAGCTTGGGCACAGGGATATTATCCTACGAGCAGTACTTC; abundance: .; v_gene: TRBV5-6; j_gene: TRBJ2-7; d_gene: .
CDR3aa: CASSLEGGRHFSF; CDR3nt: TGTGCCAGCAGCTTAGAAGGGGGACGGCACTTCAGCTTC; abundance: few; v_gene: TRBV11-2; j_gene: TRBJ1-2; d_gene: .
CDR3aa: CASSTSDRNPYEQYF; CDR3nt: TGTGCCAGCAGCACCTCCGACAGGAACCCCTACGAGCAGTACTTC; abundance: .; v_gene: TRBV6-6; j_gene: TRBJ2-7; d_gene: .
CDR3aa: CASSQDRNTEAFF; CDR3nt: TGTGCCAGCAGCCAAGACAGGAACACTGAAGCTTTCTTT; abundance: once; v_gene: TRBV14; j_gene: TRBJ1-1; d_gene: .
CDR3aa: CASSLAGNYNEQFF; CDR3nt: TGTGCCAGCAGCTTGGCGGGAAACTACAATGAGCAGTTCTTC; abundance: .; v_gene: TRBV5-6; j_gene: TRBJ2-1; d_gene: .
CDR3aa: CASSYSGGGRAETQYF; CDR3nt: TGTGCCAGCAGTTACTCGGGCGGGGGGCGCGCAGAGACCCAGTACTTC; abundance: .; v_gene: TRBV6-5; j_gene: TRBJ2-5; d_gene: TRBD2
CDR3aa: CASSLIRDDTEAFF; CDR3nt: TGCGCCAGCAGCCTAATCAGGGACGACACTGAAGCTTTCTTT; abundance: .; v_gene: TRBV4-1; j_gene: TRBJ1-1; d_gene: .
CDR3aa: CASSVDRGVGQPQHF; CDR3nt: TGTGCCAGTAGTGTGGACAGGGGCGTGGGTCAGCCCCAGCATTTT; abundance: few; v_gene: TRBV19; j_gene: TRBJ1-5; d_gene: TRBD1
CDR3aa: CASSPKAPDSWYQETQYF; CDR3nt: TGTGCCAGCAGCCCAAAGGCCCCCGACAGCTGGTACCAAGAGACCCAGTACTTC; abundance: once; v_gene: TRBV7-8; j_gene: TRBJ2-5; d_gene: .
CDR3aa: CASSPPASWRPANGYTF; CDR3nt: TGTGCCAGCTCACCACCGGCCTCCTGGAGACCGGCGAATGGCTACACCTTC; abundance: .; v_gene: TRBV18; j_gene: TRBJ1-2; d_gene: .
CDR3aa: CASSDRDRGENEQFF; CDR3nt: TGTGCCAGCAGCGACCGGGACAGGGGTGAAAATGAGCAGTTCTTC; abundance: .; v_gene: TRBV9; j_gene: TRBJ2-1; d_gene: TRBD1
CDR3aa: CASSDGVNTGELFF; CDR3nt: TGTGCCAGCAGCGACGGGGTCAACACCGGGGAGCTGTTTTTT; abundance: .; v_gene: TRBV5-8; j_gene: TRBJ2-2; d_gene: .
CDR3aa: CASSQPKREGYNEQFF; CDR3nt: TGTGCCAGCAGCCAACCCAAGCGGGAGGGGTACAATGAGCAGTTCTTC; abundance: .; v_gene: TRBV5-4; j_gene: TRBJ2-1; d_gene: TRBD2
CDR3aa: CSVGGNRGYTF; CDR3nt: TGCAGCGTTGGTGGGAATAGGGGCTACACCTTC; abundance: few; v_gene: TRBV29-1; j_gene: TRBJ1-2; d_gene: .
CDR3aa: CASSQGGGYNEQFF; CDR3nt: TGCGCCAGCAGCCAAGGCGGTGGTTACAATGAGCAGTTCTTC; abundance: .; v_gene: TRBV5-1; j_gene: TRBJ2-1; d_gene: .
CDR3aa: CSARSPGAFF; CDR3nt: TGCAGTGCTAGAAGTCCGGGGGCTTTCTTT; abundance: .; v_gene: TRBV20-1; j_gene: TRBJ1-1; d_gene: .
CDR3aa: CASSPLLAGTSTDTQYF; CDR3nt: TGTGCCAGCTCACCACTCTTAGCGGGTACTAGCACAGATACGCAGTATTTT; abundance: .; v_gene: TRBV18; j_gene: TRBJ2-3; d_gene: TRBD2
CDR3aa: CASSLEAGEIGKTQYF; CDR3nt: TGTGCCAGCAGCTTAGAAGCGGGAGAAATAGGGAAGACCCAGTACTTC; abundance: .; v_gene: TRBV11-2; j_gene: TRBJ2-5; d_gene: TRBD2
CDR3aa: CASSQDQTRDSSSDEQYF; CDR3nt: TGCGCCAGCAGCCAAGATCAAACTAGGGACAGTAGTTCCGACGAGCAGTACTTC; abundance: .; v_gene: TRBV4-3; j_gene: TRBJ2-7; d_gene: TRBD1
CDR3aa: CASSVGQLNTGELFF; CDR3nt: TGTGCCAGCAGCGTAGGACAGTTGAACACCGGGGAGCTGTTTTTT; abundance: few; v_gene: TRBV9; j_gene: TRBJ2-2; d_gene: .
CDR3aa: CASSSDRGGTEAFF; CDR3nt: TGTGCCAGCTCGTCGGACAGGGGTGGTACTGAAGCTTTCTTT; abundance: .; v_gene: TRBV18; j_gene: TRBJ1-1; d_gene: TRBD1
CDR3aa: CASREDSARGYTF; CDR3nt: TGTGCCAGCAGGGAGGACAGTGCACGCGGCTACACCTTC; abundance: .; v_gene: TRBV6-1; j_gene: TRBJ1-2; d_gene: .
CDR3aa: CASSKDGAVPYNEQFF; CDR3nt: TGCGCCAGCAGTAAAGACGGGGCGGTCCCTTACAATGAGCAGTTCTTC; abundance: .; v_gene: TRBV10-1; j_gene: TRBJ2-1; d_gene: .
CDR3aa: CAWSAGSSGANVLTF; CDR3nt: TGTGCCTGGAGCGCAGGGTCTTCTGGGGCCAACGTCCTGACTTTC; abundance: .; v_gene: TRBV30; j_gene: TRBJ2-6; d_gene: .
CDR3aa: CASSRRQGLNTEAFF; CDR3nt: TGTGCCAGCAGTCGCCGACAGGGGTTGAACACTGAAGCTTTCTTT; abundance: .; v_gene: TRBV6-5; j_gene: TRBJ1-1; d_gene: TRBD1
CDR3aa: CASSGAWGGEQYF; CDR3nt: TGTGCCAGCAGTGGGGCCTGGGGCGGCGAGCAGTACTTC; abundance: .; v_gene: TRBV2; j_gene: TRBJ2-7; d_gene: .
CDR3aa: CASSVTGVEQYF; CDR3nt: TGTGCCAGCAGTGTTACAGGGGTCGAGCAGTACTTC; abundance: .; v_gene: TRBV27; j_gene: TRBJ2-7; d_gene: TRBD1
CDR3aa: CASSLQAPNEQFF; CDR3nt: TGCGCCAGCAGCTTGCAGGCCCCAAATGAGCAGTTCTTC; abundance: .; v_gene: TRBV5-1; j_gene: TRBJ2-1; d_gene: .
CDR3aa: CASSLNRGSDTQYF; CDR3nt: TGTGCCAGCAGTTTAAACAGGGGATCAGATACGCAGTATTTT; abundance: .; v_gene: TRBV27; j_gene: TRBJ2-3; d_gene: TRBD1
CDR3aa: CAWSGGHEQFF; CDR3nt: TGTGCCTGGAGTGGGGGGCATGAGCAGTTCTTC; abundance: .; v_gene: TRBV30; j_gene: TRBJ2-1; d_gene: .
CDR3aa: CASSLAGTSVYEQYF; CDR3nt: TGTGCCAGCAGCTTGGCCGGGACTAGCGTCTACGAGCAGTACTTC; abundance: .; v_gene: TRBV5-5; j_gene: TRBJ2-7; d_gene: TRBD2
CDR3aa: CASSSYLTKSGESRGEQYF; CDR3nt: TGTGCCAGCAGTTCCTACCTGACCAAAAGCGGGGAGAGCCGGGGCGAGCAGTACTTC; abundance: .; v_gene: TRBV28; j_gene: TRBJ2-7; d_gene: TRBD2
CDR3aa: CASSKGWAGNEQFF; CDR3nt: TGTGCCAGTAGTAAGGGCTGGGCTGGAAATGAGCAGTTCTTC; abundance: .; v_gene: TRBV19; j_gene: TRBJ2-1; d_gene: .
CDR3aa: CASSRGVSHTPYNEQFF; CDR3nt: TGCGCCAGCAGCAGAGGAGTAAGCCATACCCCCTACAATGAGCAGTTCTTC; abundance: .; v_gene: TRBV4-3; j_gene: TRBJ2-1; d_gene: .
CDR3aa: CASKDRGLGNEKLFF; CDR3nt: TGCGCCAGTAAGGACAGGGGTCTTGGAAATGAAAAACTGTTTTTT; abundance: .; v_gene: TRBV5-1; j_gene: TRBJ1-4; d_gene: TRBD1
CDR3aa: CASSVLGQGAGGELFF; CDR3nt: TGTGCCAGCAGCGTACTTGGACAGGGGGCTGGCGGGGAGCTGTTTTTT; abundance: .; v_gene: TRBV9; j_gene: TRBJ2-2; d_gene: TRBD1
CDR3aa: CASSLIGWTEAFF; CDR3nt: TGTGCCAGCAGCTTGATAGGGTGGACTGAAGCTTTCTTT; abundance: few; v_gene: TRBV7-9; j_gene: TRBJ1-1; d_gene: .
CDR3aa: CASSLDGNENQQFF; CDR3nt: TGTGCCAGCAGCTTAGATGGGAACGAGAATCAGCAGTTCTTC; abundance: .; v_gene: TRBV11-3; j_gene: TRBJ2-1; d_gene: .